The 14 T cell receptor beta chains below come from one sample, sequenced in a study of T cells after yellow fever vaccination. TCRdb used MiXCR to reprocess the 5' RACE reads, holding one entry per CDR3 protein. Of approximately 600,000 distinct CDR3 sequences in the sample, approximately 13% were seen once. The sequencing here drew on PBMCs, taken on the day of the yellow fever booster vaccination. The receptors shown here come from a man aged 25 to 40 who received the YFV17D yellow fever vaccine.

CDR3 region: CASSQDILRAEQYF. CDR3 coding DNA: TGCGCCAGCAGCCAAGATATACTCCGAGCCGAGCAGTACTTC. This chain uses TRBV4-3 with TRBJ2-7; no reliable D call. This CDR3 spans 14 amino acids. Germline V lookup: CDR1 LGHNA, CDR2 YSLEER. Deletions cut 0 bases from V and 6 bases from J, with 12 bases between.

The chain uses TRBV6-1 and TRBJ2-3; D perhaps matches TRBD2 (6 bases). Trimming removed 7 bases from V and 2 bases from J, with 16 bases in between. Germline V gives CDR1 MNHNS, CDR2 SASEGT. The CDR3 is 15 residues long. The CDR3 loop is CASMDPSATTDTQYF. The CDR3 nucleotides are TGTGCCAGCATGGACCCTAGCGCCACCACAGATACGCAGTATTTT.

V is TRBV19 and J is TRBJ1-1, with a tentative D call TRBD1 (6 bases). The V and J ends lost 1 base and 4 bases respectively, with 13 bases between them. The germline gives CDR1 LNHDA, CDR2 SQIVND (reference sequence). The CDR3 length is 15 residues. The CDR3 bases are TGTGCCAGTAGTATAGGCCCACAGGGCGCCACTGAAGCTTTCTTT. It is translated as CASSIGPQGATEAFF.

This clonotype was detected only a few times. CDR3 nucleotide sequence: TGTGCCTGGAGTGTCGCTACCCCGGATACGCAGTATTTT. This encodes CAWSVATPDTQYF. The chain couples TRBV30 to TRBJ2-3; no clear D gene. The CDR3 spans 13 residues. CDR1 and CDR2 (germline): GTSNPN, SVGIG (reference sequence). V dropped 0 bases and J dropped 6 bases, with 10 bases sitting between them.

This chain connects TRBV20-1 to TRBJ1-1; 7 bases match TRBD1. In germline, CDR1 is DFQATT, CDR2 SNEGSKA (reference sequence). V was clipped by 4 bases and J by 3 bases; unmatched bases: 14. The CDR3 totals 16 residues. CDR3 in amino acids: CSATRGGTAFHTEAFF. The CDR3 DNA reads TGCAGTGCTACTAGGGGGGGGACAGCATTCCACACTGAAGCTTTCTTT.

V gene TRBV20-1 combines with J gene TRBJ2-1; D uncertain. Germline V gene data show CDR1 as DFQATT and CDR2 as SNEGSKA (reference sequence). CDR3 length equals 12 residues. The ends were cut back, 2 bases at V and 9 bases at J, with 11 bases in the middle. CDR3 DNA sequence: TGCAGTGCTAGACCCCCGGCTGTTGAGCAGTTCTTC. It yields the protein CSARPPAVEQFF.

The sample holds many counts of this clonotype. The V and J genes are TRBV20-1 and TRBJ1-1; 7 nucleotides line up with TRBD1. Germline V gene sequence: CDR1 DFQATT, CDR2 SNEGSKA (reference sequence). J gave up 4 bases and V 7 bases, and 3 bases lay outside the gene matches. This CDR3 has 11 residues. The CDR3 DNA follows: TGCAGTGTGGCAGGGGGCACTGAAGCTTTCTTT. Translated: CSVAGGTEAFF.

This clonotype was observed a few times. The gene calls are TRBV3-1 and TRBJ2-1, with 9 bases aligning to TRBD1. Trimming cost V 4 bases and J 6 bases; bases outside gene matches: 7. CDR3 size: 15 residues. Germline V gene lookup returns CDR1 LGHDT and CDR2 YNNKEL (reference sequence). The CDR3 DNA follows: TGTGCCAGCAGCCCTGGGACAGGGATTATCAATGAGCAGTTCTTC. It yields the protein CASSPGTGIINEQFF.

In its sample, this clonotype was seen a few times. V usage is TRBV6-2 or TRBV6-3 and J usage is TRBJ2-3, with no clear D. Germline assignment: CDR1 MNHEY and CDR2 SVGEGT. V gave up 5 bases and J gave up 0 bases, with 12 bases separating them. The CDR3 totals 15 residues. The CDR3 DNA is TGTGCCAGCAGTCCCCCGATGCCCAGCACAGATACGCAGTATTTT. It specifies CASSPPMPSTDTQYF.

The V and J genes are TRBV12-3 or TRBV12-4 and TRBJ2-6, with D maybe TRBD2 (6 bases). V was cut by 5 bases and J by 3 bases, with 11 bases left in between. This CDR3 is built from 15 residues. Written as DNA, the CDR3 is TGTGCCAGCAGTCCGACGGGGGTTGGGGCCAACGTCCTGACTTTC. Protein: CASSPTGVGANVLTF.

This chain links TRBV30 with TRBJ2-7; possible D gene TRBD2, 5 bases. The CDR3 runs 12 residues. V lost 4 bases to trimming and J lost 0 bases, with 7 bases between them. In germline, CDR1 is GTSNPN, CDR2 SVGIG (reference sequence). Here the CDR3 reads CAWNLASYEQYF. CDR3 DNA: TGTGCCTGGAACCTAGCCTCCTACGAGCAGTACTTC. Complete variable domain (other parts from reference TRBV30 and TRBJ2-7): SQTIHQWPATLVQPVGSPLSLECTVEGTSNPNLYWYRQAAGRGLQLLFYSVGIGQISSEVPQNLSASRPQDRQFILSSKKLLLSDSGFYLCAWNLASYEQYFGPGTRLTVT.

The genes are TRBV9 and TRBJ2-7, with D possibly called TRBD1 or TRBD2 (6 bases each). The CDR3 sequence is 15 residues long. Germline V gene data show CDR1 as SGDLS and CDR2 as YYNGEE. Trimming stripped 5 bases from V and 2 bases from J, with 17 bases between. The CDR3 sequence: CASREGGSTTYEQYF. The CDR3 coding sequence is TGTGCCAGCAGGGAGGGGGGCAGTACCACCTACGAGCAGTACTTC.

This clonotype appeared many times. The CDR3 sequence: CSARGGGSSYNEQFF. CDR3 DNA sequence: TGCAGTGCTAGAGGCGGCGGTAGCTCCTACAATGAGCAGTTCTTC. J is TRBJ2-1 and V is TRBV20-1; no clear D. Germline V gene data show CDR1 as DFQATT and CDR2 as SNEGSKA (reference sequence). The V gene lost 1 base and the J gene lost 0 bases, with 10 bases spanning the gap. This CDR3 is 15 amino acids long.

This clonotype was seen a few times. The V gene is TRBV19, the J gene TRBJ1-2; 9 nucleotides agree with TRBD1. V was clipped by 6 bases and J by 8 bases; unmatched bases: 10. Germline V CDR1 and CDR2: LNHDA, SQIVND (reference sequence). This CDR3 is built from 14 residues. CDR3 in amino acids: CASRTGQGGRGYTF. The CDR3, as DNA: TGTGCCAGTAGAACGGGACAGGGAGGTCGCGGCTACACCTTC.